This T cell receptor (beta chain) was obtained from a study of T-cell memory formation after mild COVID-19. In its sample, this clonotype was seen many times. This CDR3 is built from 12 residues. V trimming: 5 bases; J trimming: 7 bases; junction bases outside the gene matches: 6. Germline CDR1 is DFQATT and CDR2 is SNEGSKA (reference sequence). Using its own MiXCR run on the 5' RACE reads, TCRdb lists one record per CDR3 protein. The data contain about 180,000 distinct CDR3 sequences, roughly 18% of them singletons. Sequences were obtained from PBMCs or a T cell subset sorted from them (not recorded which). The genes are TRBV20-1 and TRBJ2-3, with 7 bases matching TRBD2. This clonotype was sampled from a man younger than 30 who had mild COVID-19 (a few samples of this study predate the infection). Cell type and time point are not known. CDR3 protein: CSALGGWYTQYF. The CDR3, as DNA: TGCAGTGCTCTGGGGGGGTGGTATACGCAGTATTTT.